The 19 T cell receptor beta chains listed next were all sequenced from one sample in a study of shared clonotypes between healthy human individuals. Measured with immunoSEQ multiplex PCR; TCRdb has only the in-frame clones, and not every one. This sample has roughly 2.5 million clones, with approximately 92% found just once. The sequenced sample was naive CD4+ T cells sorted from blood. Subset denoted: CD45RA+ positively selected. These receptors were taken from a man aged 18 to 30 in good health.

As for this clone: This specimen includes other DNA sequences encoding the same CDR3. CDR3 region: CASSPLTGDEQYF. CDR3 bases: TGTGCCAGCTCACCACTGACAGGGGACGAGCAGTACTTC. The chain recombines TRBV18 with TRBJ2-7, with 8 bases fitting TRBD1. The CDR3 sequence is 13 residues long. Germline values: CDR1 KGHSH, CDR2 LQKENI. V dropped 1 base and J dropped 5; count of bases not matched to a gene: 1. The entire variable domain, with the rest obtained from reference TRBV18 and TRBJ2-7, is as follows: NAGVMQNPRHLVRRRGQEARLRCSPMKGHSHVYWYRQLPEEGLKFMVYLQKENIIDESGMPKERFSAEFPKEGPSILRIQQVVRGDSAAYFCASSPLTGDEQYFGPGTRLTVT.

V and J are TRBV9 and TRBJ2-2, with D hard to call. This CDR3 comprises 13 residues. V lost 4 bases, J lost 7 bases, and 11 bases lay in between. CDR1 and CDR2 from the germline V gene are SGDLS and YYNGEE. CDR3 DNA sequence: TGTGCCAGCAGCTCATTAGCCCTCGGGGAGCTGTTTTTT. Residues: CASSSLALGELFF.

This clone was observed a single time. The rearrangement joins TRBV29-1 to TRBJ2-6; no clear D. V was shortened by 0 bases and J by 0 bases, with 6 bases between the two germline ends. CDR1 and CDR2 (germline): SQVTM, ANQGSEA. The CDR3 is 15 amino acids. As DNA, the CDR3 is TGCAGCGTTGAAGATCTGAACTCTGGGGCCAACGTCCTGACTTTC. Protein product: CSVEDLNSGANVLTF.

The chain links TRBV2 to TRBJ1-5; 7 bases are a match to TRBD1. Per the germline V gene, CDR1 is SNHLY and CDR2 is FYNNEI. Trimming at V came to 5 bases and at J to 4 bases, leaving 2 bases not matched to a gene. The CDR3 is 13 residues long. The CDR3 spells CASSLQGNQPQHF. The CDR3 DNA is TGTGCCAGCAGTTTACAGGGGAATCAGCCCCAGCATTTT.

V usage is TRBV10-3 and J usage is TRBJ2-3; D is unclear. Trimming took 6 bases from V and 6 from J, leaving 7 bases between them. The CDR3 is 11 residues long. Germline V gene sequence: CDR1 ENHRY, CDR2 SYGVKD. The CDR3 region has the DNA TGTGCCATCAGGTCCGACGATACGCAGTATTTT. This codes for CAIRSDDTQYF.

The gene calls are TRBV25-1 and TRBJ2-7; 8 bases match TRBD1. This CDR3 is 16 amino acids long. The V segment lost 3 bases and the J segment 6 bases; nucleotides outside the gene matches: 13. Germline-derived CDR1 and CDR2 are MGHDK and SYGVNS. The CDR3 spells CASSDERTGPRVEQYF. The CDR3 bases are TGTGCCAGCAGTGACGAACGGACAGGGCCTCGGGTCGAGCAGTACTTC.

This sequence joins TRBV5-1 and TRBJ2-3; tentatively, D is TRBD2 (5 bases). The V end lost 2 bases, the J end lost 0 bases, and 13 bases lay between the germline ends. The germline CDR1 and CDR2 sequences are SGHRS and YFSETQ. The CDR3 contains 16 residues. The DNA for the CDR3 is TGCGCCAGCAGCTTCGGTAGCGCAACTAGCACAGATACGCAGTATTTT. Translation: CASSFGSATSTDTQYF.

The chain is built from TRBV10-3 and TRBJ2-7; D not certain. Germline V lookup: CDR1 ENHRY, CDR2 SYGVKD. This CDR3 comprises 14 residues. V lost 7 bases and J 4 bases, leaving 17 bases between the germline ends. DNA for the CDR3: TGTGCCATCACTGCGACTGGGAAGGCGTACGAGCAGTACTTC. It translates to CAITATGKAYEQYF.

CDR3 nucleotide sequence: TGTGCCTGGACTCGACGGGGGAGGAAGGACTATGGCTACACCTTC. Translation: CAWTRRGRKDYGYTF. V gene TRBV30 combines with J gene TRBJ1-2, with a weak D call TRBD1 (5 bases). Germline V gives CDR1 GTSNPN, CDR2 SVGIG (reference sequence). The CDR3 totals 15 residues. V was trimmed by 4 bases and J by 3 bases, leaving 18 bases between them.

The CDR3 here is CASSPAGPPNTGELFF. CDR3 in DNA: TGTGCCAGCAGCCCTGCCGGGCCGCCGAACACCGGGGAGCTGTTTTTT. The chain has TRBV9 and TRBJ2-2; D gene uncertain. The CDR3 contains 16 residues. V gave up 4 bases and J gave up 0 bases, with 13 bases separating them. Germline loops: CDR1 SGDLS, CDR2 YYNGEE.

V gene TRBV7-9 combines with J gene TRBJ1-1; TRBD1 matches at 9 bases. CDR1 and CDR2 from the germline V gene are SEHNR and FQNEAQ (reference sequence). CDR3 length equals 13 residues. The ends lost 4 bases at V and 5 bases at J; junction bases unmatched: 2. The DNA of the CDR3 is TGTGCCAGCAGCTGGGACAGGGAAACTGAAGCTTTCTTT. Its translation is CASSWDRETEAFF.

This chain joins TRBV6-5 and TRBJ2-5; TRBD1 is a possible D gene (6 bases). With 5 bases removed from V and 0 bases from J, the gap between germline ends came to 13 bases. The germline CDR1 and CDR2 sequences are MNHEY and SVGAGI. CDR3 length: 15 amino acids. This CDR3 reads CASSRNQGNQETQYF. CDR3 coding DNA: TGTGCCAGCAGTAGGAATCAGGGGAACCAAGAGACCCAGTACTTC.

The V and J genes are TRBV6-1 and TRBJ1-3; the match to TRBD1 covers 7 bases. CDR1 MNHNS and CDR2 SASEGT come from the germline V gene. CDR3 size: 14 residues. The V and J ends lost 3 bases and 7 bases, in that order; junction bases with no gene match: 6. The CDR3 bases are TGTGCCAGCAGTGACCGGAGGGGGCCCAACACCATATATTTT. Protein product: CASSDRRGPNTIYF.

Written as DNA, the CDR3 is TGTGCCAGCAGTTTAACAGATCAGAACTATGGCTACACCTTC. The encoded protein is CASSLTDQNYGYTF. The chain combines TRBV27 with TRBJ1-2; no firm D call. The length of the CDR3 is 14 residues. V was clipped by 2 bases and J by 2 bases, with 9 bases between them. CDR1 and CDR2 (germline): MNHEY, SMNVEV (reference sequence).

The chain couples TRBV27 to TRBJ1-5; D is uncertain. This CDR3 has 14 residues. Germline lookup yields CDR1 MNHEY and CDR2 SMNVEV (reference sequence). Trimming removed 9 bases at V and 2 bases at J, with 14 bases between. For the CDR3, the DNA is TGTGCCAGTCCGGGCCTCGGGGGCAATCAGCCCCAGCATTTT. It translates to CASPGLGGNQPQHF.

V usage is TRBV10-3 and J usage is TRBJ2-6; 7 nucleotides line up with TRBD1. From germline, CDR1 is ENHRY and CDR2 SYGVKD. With V trimmed by 4 bases and J by 1 base, 4 bases remained unmatched. This CDR3 is 16 amino acids long. CDR3 DNA sequence: TGTGCCATCAGTGCAGAACAGGGGTCTGGGGCCAACGTCCTGACTTTC. Translation: CAISAEQGSGANVLTF.

The chain is built from TRBV27 and TRBJ2-3; D unresolved. CDR3 length: 12 residues. Germline V CDR1 and CDR2: MNHEY, SMNVEV (reference sequence). V was pared by 5 bases and J by 4 bases, with 7 bases between. CDR3 DNA: TGTGCCAGCAGTACAAACTCAGATACGCAGTATTTT. Its translation is CASSTNSDTQYF.

This clone was seen more than once but under ten times. Additional DNA sequences in this sample encode the identical CDR3. The chain carries TRBV6-5 and TRBJ1-2; tentative D call: TRBD1 (5 bases). Germline V lookup: CDR1 MNHEY, CDR2 SVGAGI. Trimming removed 0 bases at V and 8 bases at J, with 7 bases between. This CDR3 spans 12 amino acids. In DNA, the CDR3 is TGTGCCAGCAGTTACTCGCAGGGCGGCTACACCTTC. It specifies CASSYSQGGYTF.

The rearrangement uses TRBV18 and TRBJ2-7, with a tentative D call TRBD1 (6 bases). Per the germline V gene, CDR1 is KGHSH and CDR2 is LQKENI. The V gene lost 9 bases and the J gene lost 0 bases, with 12 bases spanning the gap. CDR3 length equals 13 residues. The CDR3 nucleotides are TGTGCCAGTTCAAAGGGGGTCTCCTACGAGCAGTACTTC. Translating gives CASSKGVSYEQYF.